Following are 8 T cell receptor beta chains from one sample sequenced in a study of shared clonotypes between healthy human individuals. CD45RO-negative, CCR7-positively selected cells formed the naive CD8 fraction, excluding terminally differentiated effector memory CD45RA+ cells. Sequencing used immunoSEQ multiplex PCR; TCRdb keeps in-frame clones, though not all of them. The sample has about 1,900,000 clones, 85% to 95% seen once. Material for sequencing was naive CD8+ T cells sorted from blood. These receptors came from a young man in good health.

The V call is TRBV7-9, the J call TRBJ2-7, with 8 bases matching TRBD1. The CDR3 totals 12 residues. V trimming: 5 bases; J trimming: 4 bases; junction bases outside the gene matches: 1. Germline CDR1 and CDR2: SEHNR and FQNEAQ (reference sequence). The CDR3 is CASSTGGYEQYF. CDR3 in DNA: TGTGCCAGCAGCACAGGGGGATACGAGCAGTACTTC.

The chain has TRBV28 and TRBJ1-3; D call uncertain. V gave up 6 bases and J gave up 4 bases, with 13 bases separating them. Germline CDR1 reads MDHEN; CDR2 reads SYDVKM. The CDR3 loop spans 14 amino acids. CDR3 loop: CASSKNLIGNTIYF. The CDR3 bases are TGTGCCAGCAGCAAAAACCTGATCGGAAACACCATATATTTT.

The chain recombines TRBV2 with TRBJ2-1; TRBD2 matches at 9 bases. The CDR3 runs 15 residues. V shed 7 bases, J shed 7 bases, and the junction held 11 bases outside the gene matches. Germline loops: CDR1 SNHLY, CDR2 FYNNEI. CDR3 sequence (DNA): TGTGCCAGCACTCAGGGTAGCGGGGGTGGAAATGAGCAGTTCTTC. Translation: CASTQGSGGGNEQFF.

This chain joins TRBV21-1 and TRBJ2-5; the listed D gene, TRBD1, was not tested against the DNA. TRBV21-1 is a documented pseudogene. CDR3 length: 19 amino acids. CDR3 bases: TGTGCCAGCAGCAAAAACGAAACAGGAGACAAGGCATTCCAAGAGACCCAGTACTTC. As protein: CASSKNETGDKAFQETQYF.

V usage is TRBV4-2 and J usage is TRBJ1-1; D is ambiguous. V lost 0 bases and J 4 bases, leaving 12 bases between the germline ends. Germline CDR1 LGHNA, CDR2 YNFKEQ. The CDR3 is 15 residues long. As DNA, the CDR3 is TGTGCCAGCAGCCAAGATCGGGGAATAGGCACTGAAGCTTTCTTT. This translates into CASSQDRGIGTEAFF.

Regarding this clone: The same CDR3 is also encoded by other DNA sequences in this sample. The V gene is TRBV27, the J gene TRBJ1-1; D is unresolved. Trimming stripped 4 bases from V and 5 bases from J, with 8 bases between. Germline V gene lookup returns CDR1 MNHEY and CDR2 SMNVEV (reference sequence). CDR3 length equals 12 residues. The CDR3 DNA follows: TGTGCCAGCAGTTCGGGCGGTACTGAAGCTTTCTTT. Its translation is CASSSGGTEAFF.

The V call is TRBV9, the J call TRBJ2-5, with 14 positions matching TRBD2. V shed 4 bases and J 5 bases; nucleotides not matched to a gene: 13. The CDR3 totals 18 residues. Per the germline V gene, CDR1 is SGDLS and CDR2 is YYNGEE. The CDR3 spells CASSRTLGLAGEFETQYF. The CDR3 DNA follows: TGTGCCAGCAGCAGAACCTTGGGACTAGCGGGAGAGTTCGAGACCCAGTACTTC.

The chain recombines TRBV6-6 with TRBJ1-6; a weak D match, TRBD1 (5 bases). The CDR3 loop spans 16 amino acids. Looked up from germline, CDR1 is MNHNY and CDR2 is SVGAGI (reference sequence). Trimming took off 8 bases at V and 4 bases at J, with 18 bases between the two ends. CDR3 in DNA: TGTGCCAGCGAAACCAGCCGGGACGAATATAATTCACCCCTCCACTTT. Translation gives CASETSRDEYNSPLHF.